This passage covers 17 T cell receptor beta chains from one sample sequenced in a study of blood T cell repertoires in COVID-19 (dated by TCRdb to 2020 to 2021). Library preparation used the immunoSEQ multiplex PCR assay. Here the immuneACCESS table is served through TCRdb, limited to in-frame sequences with V and J called. Missing clones are a known gap in these copies; in checked studies unresolved V genes cover under half, and the rest lacks a known reason. Present in this sample are 150,000 to 200,000 clones, approximately 83% of which were seen just once. Over 10% of the sample is in the top ten clones. Sequencing was performed on peripheral blood. The receptors come from an older man who had recovered from COVID-19.

The rearrangement joins TRBV7-2 to TRBJ2-1, with a tentative D call TRBD2 (6 bases). Trimming cost V 5 bases and J 5 bases, with 13 bases left between them. The CDR3 has 14 residues. Germline V gives CDR1 SGHTA, CDR2 FQGNSA. CDR3 nucleotide sequence: TGTGCCAGCAGCCCCGGGAGCGGGCACAATGAGCAGTTCTTC. As protein: CASSPGSGHNEQFF.

The chain has TRBV5-1 and TRBJ1-1; 9 bases match TRBD1. The CDR3 length is 14 residues. Germline V gene lookup returns CDR1 SGHRS and CDR2 YFSETQ. The ends lost 4 bases at V and 3 bases at J; junction bases unmatched: 4. CDR3 coding DNA: TGCGCCAGCAGCGGACAGGGGTTGTACACTGAAGCTTTCTTT. Amino acid sequence: CASSGQGLYTEAFF.

The genes are TRBV9 and TRBJ2-1, with D tentatively TRBD2 (6 bases). V lost 1 base to trimming and J lost 0 bases, with 11 bases between them. The CDR3 totals 16 residues. In germline, CDR1 is SGDLS, CDR2 YYNGEE. The CDR3 bases are TGTGCCAGCAGCGTATCTGGCGGGACCTCCTACAATGAGCAGTTCTTC. Protein product: CASSVSGGTSYNEQFF.

This chain uses TRBV5-6 with TRBJ2-3; 9 bases align to TRBD1. Germline V gene lookup returns CDR1 SGHDT and CDR2 YYEEEE. The trim removed 2 bases at V and 1 base at J, leaving 2 bases unmatched. This CDR3 is built from 15 residues. CDR3 nucleotides: TGTGCCAGCAGCTTACAGGGGGCCGGCACAGATACGCAGTATTTT. Translating gives CASSLQGAGTDTQYF.

This clone was picked up a small number of times. V is TRBV27 and J is TRBJ1-5, with no clear D. The CDR3 loop spans 13 amino acids. With 3 bases removed from V and 1 base from J, the gap between germline ends came to 4 bases. Germline lookup yields CDR1 MNHEY and CDR2 SMNVEV (reference sequence). The DNA of the CDR3 is TGTGCCAGCAGTTTCTCCAGCAATCAGCCCCAGCATTTT. This translates into CASSFSSNQPQHF.

As to this clone: At the DNA level, this CDR3 is encoded by other sequences in the same sample as well. CDR3 residues: CASSQGTSGYEQYF. In nucleotides, the CDR3 is TGTGCCAGCAGCCAAGGGACTAGCGGATACGAGCAGTACTTC. The rearrangement joins TRBV3-1 (or the pseudogene TRBV3-2) to TRBJ2-7; TRBD2 aligns across 10 bases. The CDR3 contains 14 residues. Unmatched junction bases numbered 1, after V lost 1 base and J lost 4 bases. The V gene's germline CDR1 is LGHDT and CDR2 YNNKEL (reference sequence).

V and J are TRBV28 and TRBJ1-1; TRBD1 aligns across 9 bases. The CDR3 totals 15 residues. The germline gives CDR1 MDHEN, CDR2 SYDVKM. With 5 bases clipped from V and 4 bases from J, the junction kept 8 bases outside the gene matches. The DNA for the CDR3 is TGTGCCAGCAGTGCGTACAGGGGGCTTGGCACTGAAGCTTTCTTT. It encodes CASSAYRGLGTEAFF.

The genes are TRBV2 and TRBJ2-7, with TRBD1 matching over 7 bases. The CDR3 runs to 14 residues. CDR1 and CDR2 (germline): SNHLY, FYNNEI. Trimming took 3 bases from V and 2 from J; bases not matched to a gene: 4. CDR3: CASSDDRVTYEQYF. In DNA, the CDR3 is TGTGCCAGCAGTGACGACAGGGTCACCTACGAGCAGTACTTC.

This clone was seen a single time. The chain has TRBV5-6 and TRBJ1-2; 7 positions match TRBD1. Germline V lookup: CDR1 SGHDT, CDR2 YYEEEE. Losses at the gene ends were 0 bases for V and 14 bases for J; bases not matched to a gene: 7. The CDR3 spans 12 residues. The CDR3 nucleotides are TGTGCCAGCAGCTTGGCCGTTACAGGGGAGACCTTC. As protein: CASSLAVTGETF.

The chain recombines TRBV5-1 with TRBJ1-1; tentative D call: TRBD1 (5 bases). Between the trimmed V and J ends, which lost 0 bases and 0 bases, there was a span of 9 bases. The CDR3 is 15 residues long. CDR1 and CDR2 (germline): SGHRS, YFSETQ. The CDR3 DNA reads TGCGCCAGCAGCTTGGAAGGGGCGCTGAACACTGAAGCTTTCTTT. Amino acid sequence: CASSLEGALNTEAFF.

The gene calls are TRBV6-1 and TRBJ1-2; D uncertain. This CDR3 is built from 12 residues. Germline values: CDR1 MNHNS, CDR2 SASEGT. With 1 base removed from V and 5 bases from J, the gap between germline ends came to 5 bases. The CDR3 loop is CASSEVTYGYTF. The DNA of the CDR3 is TGTGCCAGCAGTGAAGTTACATATGGCTACACCTTC.

The table lists this clone with a count of one. Distinct nucleotide sequences in the sample also encode this CDR3. The V and J genes are TRBV28 and TRBJ1-5, with a tentative D call TRBD1 (5 bases). Per the germline V gene, CDR1 is MDHEN and CDR2 is SYDVKM. This CDR3 is built from 12 residues. The V end was cut by 6 bases, the J end by 6 bases, with 9 bases between. CDR3 DNA: TGTGCCAGCAGGGGGGGAAGTCAGCCCCAGCATTTT. This codes for CASRGGSQPQHF.

CDR3 amino acids: CASSLSGVRPYEQYF. For the CDR3, the DNA is TGTGCCAGCAGTTTAAGTGGAGTCAGACCCTACGAGCAGTACTTC. The rearrangement links TRBV28 to TRBJ2-7, with D hard to call. Germline CDR1 MDHEN, CDR2 SYDVKM. Deletions cut 2 bases from V and 2 bases from J, with 13 bases between. There are 15 residues in the CDR3.

The rearrangement links TRBV13 to TRBJ1-6; perhaps TRBD1 as D (6 bases). Trimming pared 3 bases from V and 7 bases from J, leaving 13 bases between. CDR1 is PRHDT and CDR2 is FYEKMQ in the germline V gene (reference sequence). The CDR3 covers 15 residues. The CDR3 DNA reads TGTGCCAGCAGCTTGCCGGGGGGGGCGAATTCACCCCTCCACTTT. It specifies CASSLPGGANSPLHF. Filled out from reference TRBV13 and TRBJ1-6, the complete variable domain reads AAGVIQSPRHLIKEKRETATLKCYPIPRHDTVYWYQQGPGQDPQFLISFYEKMQSDKGSIPDRFSAQQFSDYHSELNMSSLELGDSALYFCASSLPGGANSPLHFGNGTRLTVT.

The rearrangement joins TRBV9 to TRBJ2-3; 11 bases match TRBD1. The CDR3 runs to 18 residues. Losses at the gene ends were 4 bases for V and 10 bases for J; bases not matched to a gene: 20. The germline V gene encodes CDR1 SGDLS and CDR2 YYNGEE. This chain's CDR3 is CASSYPWDRGRTVVSQYF. CDR3 DNA: TGTGCCAGCAGCTACCCTTGGGACAGGGGGAGGACCGTGGTTTCGCAGTATTTT.

This clone has only a few counts. The chain links TRBV7-2 to TRBJ1-6; no definite D call. The V and J ends lost 0 bases and 3 bases respectively, with 6 bases between them. Germline loops: CDR1 SGHTA, CDR2 FQGNSA. CDR3 length equals 15 residues. This chain's CDR3 is CASSLAPYYNSPLHF. CDR3 sequence (DNA): TGTGCCAGCAGCTTAGCCCCGTACTATAATTCACCCCTCCACTTT. Supplemented by reference TRBV7-2 and TRBJ1-6, the full variable domain reads GAGVSQSPSNKVTEKGKDVELRCDPISGHTALYWYRQSLGQGLEFLIYFQGNSAPDKSGLPSDRFSAERTGGSVSTLTIQRTQQEDSAVYLCASSLAPYYNSPLHFGNGTRLTVT.

This clone was detected only once. This rearrangement joins TRBV7-9 to TRBJ1-6; the D is unclear. The V gene's germline CDR1 is SEHNR and CDR2 FQNEAQ (reference sequence). CDR3 length equals 13 residues. V was clipped by 5 bases and J by 10 bases, with 12 bases between them. CDR3 sequence: CASSPTQRSPLHF. The CDR3 DNA reads TGTGCCAGCAGCCCGACGCAGAGGTCACCCCTCCACTTT.